This T cell receptor beta chain was profiled in a study of T cells in localized non-small cell lung cancer. Libraries were prepared by immunoSEQ multiplex PCR; TCRdb keeps only in-frame clonotypes and omits some of them. The sample gives more than 100,000 clones, more than 80% of which show up once; around 1.7% is in the top ten. This CDR3 is built from 16 residues. With 5 bases clipped from V and 3 bases from J, the junction kept 9 bases outside the gene matches. Per germline, CDR1 SGHVS and CDR2 FQNEAQ. The sequences come from peripheral blood, collected before any cancer treatment. The chain employs TRBV7-8 and TRBJ2-7; 11 nucleotides align to TRBD1. The origin of this receptor is a female donor over 55 with stage I lung adenocarcinoma. DNA for the CDR3: TGTGCCAGCAGCCCTGGGACAGGGGGGACCAACTACGAGCAGTACTTC. It is translated as CASSPGTGGTNYEQYF.